This TCR beta chain emerged from a study of tumor and adjacent non-tumor tissue in lung cancer. Trimming took 0 bases from V and 5 from J, leaving 13 bases between them. In germline, CDR1 is MNHEY, CDR2 SVGAGI. The CDR3 extends over 16 amino acids. The template was RNA from unsorted bulk tissue. More than 3 cm separated this lung sample from the edge of the tumor. This clonotype was detected many times. TCRbeta libraries were built with three rounds of nested PCR, modified from ARM-PCR. MiXCR, run by TCRdb on the multiplex PCR reads, gives a single entry per CDR3 protein. The sample gives approximately 120,000 distinct CDR3 sequences, 62% of which show up once; around 19% is in the top ten.

The gene calls are TRBV6-5 and TRBJ2-2; D possibly corresponds to TRBD2 (5 bases). This receptor was obtained from a man in his 60s with non-small cell lung cancer. Material: distant non-tumor lung tissue. In DNA form, the CDR3 reads TGTGCCAGCAGTTACTCTTTCGGGGAGCTTACCGGGGAGCTGTTTTTT. It is translated as CASSYSFGELTGELFF.